The sequence of this T cell receptor (beta chain) was determined in a study of shared clonotypes between healthy human individuals. Concerning this clone itself: Its antigen remains unidentified.

Points from the study as a whole: Several donors showed sharing of around 5% of naive CD4 clonotypes.

The material for each subset, its genomic DNA, was split evenly across several immunoSEQ plates. Libraries were prepared by immunoSEQ multiplex PCR; TCRdb keeps only in-frame clonotypes and omits some of them. The sample yields around 1.5 million clones, under 99% seen once. Free of recent acute infections or vaccinations, the donors were healthy HIV-negative adults. In germline, CDR1 is MNHEY, CDR2 SVGAGI. V lost 10 bases, J lost 4 bases, and 4 bases stayed unmatched. The CDR3 has 11 residues. Sequencing used naive CD4+ T cells sorted from blood. Subset of the sample: CD45RA+ positively selected. The V gene is TRBV6-5, the J gene TRBJ2-7, with 7 bases that match TRBD2. The receptor comes from a man aged 25-45 years in good health. CDR3 DNA sequence: TGTGCCACCAAGCGGGGTTACGAGCAGTACTTC. The encoded protein is CATKRGYEQYF.